Listed below are T cell receptor beta chains from one sample, sequenced in a study of T-cell memory formation after mild COVID-19. Using its own MiXCR run on the 5' RACE reads, TCRdb lists one record per CDR3 protein. This sample carries roughly 610,000 distinct CDR3 sequences, roughly 17% of them seen once, and the ten largest clones take around 8.1%. Sequenced sample: PBMCs or a T cell subset sorted from them (not recorded which). Receptor source: an adult woman who had mild COVID-19 (a few samples of this study predate the infection). Cell type and time point are not known. CDR3s include the opening cysteine and the closing phenylalanine or tryptophan. The D gene is left open where the match is weak. The listing skips clone size in some rows; elsewhere it reads once, few, many or a size class.

TRBJ1-2,TRBD1,few,TRBV29-1,CSVSRKQGYGYTF,TGCAGCGTCTCCAGGAAACAGGGGTATGGCTACACCTTC
TRBJ2-7,NA,NA,TRBV15,CATSREGKLVTGYEQYF,TGTGCCACCAGCAGAGAGGGGAAACTAGTCACAGGTTACGAGCAGTACTTC
TRBJ2-5,NA,few,TRBV4-1,CASSHPGTPQETQYF,TGCGCCAGCAGCCACCCAGGGACACCTCAAGAGACCCAGTACTTC
TRBJ2-3,NA,many,TRBV19,CASSMSRSTDTQYF,TGTGCCAGTAGTATGTCGAGGAGCACAGATACGCAGTATTTT
TRBJ1-2,NA,NA,TRBV6-6,CASSYEASGRIYGYTF,TGTGCCAGCAGTTACGAGGCTTCAGGGAGGATCTATGGCTACACCTTC
TRBJ2-1,NA,NA,TRBV9,CASSVGNRDNEQFF,TGTGCCAGCAGCGTAGGTAACAGAGACAATGAGCAGTTCTTC
TRBJ2-7,NA,NA,TRBV4-1,CASSQELPYEQYF,TGCGCCAGCAGCCAAGAACTCCCCTACGAGCAGTACTTC
TRBJ2-3,NA,NA,TRBV6-2/TRBV6-3,CASSSGDSLPGTQYF,TGTGCCAGCAGTTCGGGGGACAGTCTCCCGGGTACGCAGTATTTT
TRBJ1-2,NA,few,TRBV18,CASSGSQGTSDGYTF,TGTGCCAGCTCAGGAAGTCAGGGGACAAGCGATGGCTACACCTTC
TRBJ2-5,TRBD2,NA,TRBV5-1,CASSYGTRLETQYF,TGCGCCAGCAGCTACGGGACTAGGCTAGAGACCCAGTACTTC
TRBJ2-1,NA,NA,TRBV2,CASKRSLYNEQFF,TGTGCCAGCAAGAGAAGCCTTTACAATGAGCAGTTCTTC
TRBJ2-1,TRBD2,few,TRBV7-9,CASSLDSGRPSYNEQFF,TGTGCCAGCAGCTTGGATAGCGGGAGGCCCTCCTACAATGAGCAGTTCTTC
TRBJ2-1,NA,many,TRBV5-4,CASSLDGGPYNEQFF,TGTGCCAGCAGCTTGGACGGGGGGCCCTACAATGAGCAGTTCTTC
TRBJ1-2,NA,few,TRBV19,CASSIVAGEERGYTF,TGTGCCAGTAGTATAGTTGCGGGGGAGGAGCGTGGCTACACCTTC
TRBJ2-7,NA,NA,TRBV10-1,CASSGRLRAGAYEQYF,TGCGCCAGCAGTGGTAGGTTGCGCGCTGGGGCCTACGAGCAGTACTTC
TRBJ2-1,NA,few,TRBV7-8,CASSSGLMGEQFF,TGTGCCAGCAGCTCCGGACTGATGGGTGAGCAGTTCTTC
TRBJ2-1,TRBD2,many,TRBV7-6,CASSLKGLAGGPYNEQFF,TGTGCCAGCAGCCTGAAGGGACTAGCGGGGGGCCCGTACAATGAGCAGTTCTTC
TRBJ2-3,TRBD1,few,TRBV11-2,CASGYGTGAYTQYF,TGTGCCAGCGGATACGGGACAGGGGCCTATACGCAGTATTTT
TRBJ2-1,NA,many,TRBV5-1,CASSPDSSYNEQFF,TGCGCCAGCAGCCCGGACAGCTCCTACAATGAGCAGTTCTTC
TRBJ2-2,TRBD1,many,TRBV11-2,CASSPRTGFAGELFF,TGTGCCAGCAGCCCTAGGACAGGGTTCGCCGGGGAGCTGTTTTTT
TRBJ2-1,TRBD2,many,TRBV4-1,CASSQETGGIREQFF,TGCGCCAGCAGCCAAGAAACGGGGGGAATAAGGGAGCAGTTCTTC
TRBJ2-3,TRBD2,few,TRBV5-1,CASTISGSADTQYF,TGCGCCAGCACGATTAGCGGGAGTGCAGATACGCAGTATTTT
TRBJ2-1,NA,few,TRBV29-1,CSPVAYNEQFF,TGCAGCCCCGTCGCCTACAATGAGCAGTTCTTC
TRBJ2-1,NA,NA,TRBV19,CASSRPLRGGHNEQFF,TGTGCCAGTAGTAGGCCCCTCAGAGGTGGCCACAATGAGCAGTTCTTC
TRBJ1-4,NA,few,TRBV19,CASSIVSLDGEKLFF,TGTGCCAGTAGTATAGTAAGCCTGGACGGTGAAAAACTGTTTTTT
TRBJ2-7,NA,few,TRBV7-9,CASSFPDPPYEQYF,TGTGCCAGCAGCTTCCCGGACCCTCCCTACGAGCAGTACTTC
TRBJ1-5,TRBD1,NA,TRBV19,CASTGTGARNQPQHF,TGTGCCAGTACCGGGACAGGGGCTCGCAATCAGCCCCAGCATTTT
TRBJ2-3,TRBD2,few,TRBV7-8,CASKARRGAGDTQYF,TGTGCCAGCAAAGCTAGGCGGGGGGCTGGAGATACGCAGTATTTT
TRBJ1-5,NA,few,TRBV18,CASSEQRSNQPQHF,TGTGCCAGCTCGGAACAGAGAAGCAATCAGCCCCAGCATTTT
TRBJ2-7,TRBD2,few,TRBV27,CASASGTSSYEQYF,TGTGCCAGCGCCTCCGGGACTAGCTCCTACGAGCAGTACTTC